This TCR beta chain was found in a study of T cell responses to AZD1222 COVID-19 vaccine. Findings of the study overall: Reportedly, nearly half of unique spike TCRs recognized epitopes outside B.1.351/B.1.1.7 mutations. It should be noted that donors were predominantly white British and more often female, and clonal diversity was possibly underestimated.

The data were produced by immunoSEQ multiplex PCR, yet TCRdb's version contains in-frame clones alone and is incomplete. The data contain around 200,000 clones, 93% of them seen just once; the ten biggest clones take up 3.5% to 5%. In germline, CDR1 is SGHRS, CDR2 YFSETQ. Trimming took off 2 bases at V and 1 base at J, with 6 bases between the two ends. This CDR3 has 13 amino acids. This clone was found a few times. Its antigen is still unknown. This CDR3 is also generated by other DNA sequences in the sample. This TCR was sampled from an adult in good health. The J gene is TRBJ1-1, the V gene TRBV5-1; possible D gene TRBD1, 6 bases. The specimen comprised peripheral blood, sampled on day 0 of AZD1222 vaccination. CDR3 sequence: CASSLQGNTEAFF. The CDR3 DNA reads TGCGCCAGCAGCTTACAGGGGAACACTGAAGCTTTCTTT.